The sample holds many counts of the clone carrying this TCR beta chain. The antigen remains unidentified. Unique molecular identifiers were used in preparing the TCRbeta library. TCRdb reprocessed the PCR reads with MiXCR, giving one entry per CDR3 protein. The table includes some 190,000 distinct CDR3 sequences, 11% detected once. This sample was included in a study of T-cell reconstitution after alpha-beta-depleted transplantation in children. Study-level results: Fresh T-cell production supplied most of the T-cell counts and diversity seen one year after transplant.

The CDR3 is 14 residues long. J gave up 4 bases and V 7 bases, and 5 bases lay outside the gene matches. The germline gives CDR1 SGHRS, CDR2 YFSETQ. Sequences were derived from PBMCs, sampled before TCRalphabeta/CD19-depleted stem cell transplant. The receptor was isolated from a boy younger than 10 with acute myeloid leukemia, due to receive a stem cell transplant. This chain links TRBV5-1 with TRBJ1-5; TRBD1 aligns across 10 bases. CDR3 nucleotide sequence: TGCGCCAGCCGCGGGACAGGGGTGAATCAGCCCCAGCATTTT. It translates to CASRGTGVNQPQHF.